A selection of T cell receptor beta chains follows, all from one sample in a study of blood T cell repertoires in COVID-19. Profiled with immunoSEQ multiplex PCR; TCRdb holds only in-frame clones, not every one. This sample yields around 110,000 clones, of which 70% to 90% are seen a single time; under 3% belongs to the top ten. Sequenced material: peripheral blood. Receptors originate from a man aged 25-45 years with acute or convalescent COVID-19. The CDR3 runs from the conserved cysteine through the conserved F or W. The D gene is left open where the match is weak. Size tells how often a clone was seen (once, few, many) or the class of an expanded clone, and some rows leave it out.

D gene	V gene	clone size	J gene	CDR3 DNA	CDR3 protein
-	TRBV28	-	TRBJ1-1	TGTGCCAGCAGTCCCCCACGGACAGAGCTCAACACTGAAGCTTTCTTT	CASSPPRTELNTEAFF
-	TRBV29-1	-	TRBJ2-1	TGCAGCGTTAAGGGGGACAATGAGCAGTTCTTC	CSVKGDNEQFF
TRBD1	TRBV15	-	TRBJ1-2	TGTGCCACCAGCAGAGGTCGGGACAGGGGTCTAGGTGGCTACACCTTC	CATSRGRDRGLGGYTF
-	TRBV27	-	TRBJ2-1	TGTGCCACCCGGGATAATAGCTGGTCCTACAATGAGCAGTTCTTC	CATRDNSWSYNEQFF
-	TRBV28	-	TRBJ1-5	TGTGCCAGCAGTTTAAGGAACCGGGTCACGTATCAGCCCCAGCATTTT	CASSLRNRVTYQPQHF
TRBD2	TRBV5-1	once	TRBJ2-1	TGCGCCAGCAGCCCAACCCCCCTTGGTTCTAGCGGTGCGGGGTCGCAGTTCTTC	CASSPTPLGSSGAGSQFF
-	TRBV6-6	-	TRBJ1-1	TGTGCCAGCAGCCATCCCGGTGAAATGAACACTGAAGCTTTCTTT	CASSHPGEMNTEAFF
-	TRBV6-6	-	TRBJ1-1	TGTGCCAGCAGTTATCCGGAATCAGGGACTGAAGCTTTCTTT	CASSYPESGTEAFF
-	TRBV12-3/TRBV12-4	-	TRBJ1-4	TGTGCCAGCCGCGCGGCAGAAAAACTGTTTTTT	CASRAAEKLFF
-	TRBV14	-	TRBJ1-2	TGTGCCAGCAGCCAAGAGTCGACAGGAACTAACTATGGCTACACCTTC	CASSQESTGTNYGYTF
TRBD2	TRBV6-2/TRBV6-3	once	TRBJ2-4	TGTGCCACCTGCCCGGGACTAACTTTAAACATTCAGTACTTC	CATCPGLTLNIQYF
-	TRBV6-5	-	TRBJ1-1	TGTGCCAGCAGTAGACAGAAGAACACTGAAGCTTTCTTT	CASSRQKNTEAFF
TRBD1	TRBV19	once	TRBJ2-1	TGTGCCAGTAGGTCAGGGGGTAGTGAGCAGTTCTTC	CASRSGGSEQFF
-	TRBV11-2	-	TRBJ2-7	TGTGCCAGCAGCTTAGACCCAGGCGGGGACGAGCAGTACTTC	CASSLDPGGDEQYF
-	TRBV29-1	-	TRBJ2-1	TGCAGCGTTGCGATCAGACGAGGTTTGGATGAGGAGCAGTTCTTC	CSVAIRRGLDEEQFF
-	TRBV2	-	TRBJ2-5	TGTGCCAGCAGTGAAATGAAGAGCTCGGAGACCCAGTACTTC	CASSEMKSSETQYF
TRBD2	TRBV19	-	TRBJ2-3	TGTGCCAGTAGTATGTCGCGGGGGGAGACAGATACGCAGTATTTT	CASSMSRGETDTQYF
-	TRBV7-2	few	TRBJ1-2	TGTGCCAGCAGCTTAAACAGGATTAACTATGGCTACACCTTC	CASSLNRINYGYTF
TRBD2	TRBV7-2	-	TRBJ2-7	TGTGCCAGCAGCTTGAGCGGGGGACGGGAGCAGTACTTC	CASSLSGGREQYF
-	TRBV18	-	TRBJ1-1	TGTGCCAGCTCACCAGACAGGACTGAAGCTTTCTTT	CASSPDRTEAFF
-	TRBV7-2	-	TRBJ1-2	TGTGCCAGCAGCTTACTCACATCCTACTATGGCTACACCTTC	CASSLLTSYYGYTF
TRBD1	TRBV9	-	TRBJ1-5	TGTGCCAGCAGCCCTACAGGGGGCGCAGGGCAGCCCCAGCATTTT	CASSPTGGAGQPQHF
TRBD2	TRBV10-1	-	TRBJ2-3	TGCGCCAGCAGTGGTCCGGGACTAGCGGGAGGATATACGCAGTATTTT	CASSGPGLAGGYTQYF
-	TRBV5-6	-	TRBJ2-3	TGTGCCAGCACCGGGATTAGCCTTACAGATACGCAGTATTTT	CASTGISLTDTQYF
-	TRBV3-1/TRBV3-2	-	TRBJ2-3	TGTGCCAGCAGCCCACCGGGACATAGGCGCGATACGCAGTATTTT	CASSPPGHRRDTQYF
-	TRBV21-1	-	TRBJ2-7	TGTGCCAGCAGCCGGACTAGCGGGGGTGCTTGCGAGCAGTACTTC	CASSRTSGGACEQYF
-	TRBV5-1	-	TRBJ2-1	TGCGCCAGCAGCCCCGGCGGGTCCTCCTACAATGAGCAGTTCTTC	CASSPGGSSYNEQFF